This T cell receptor beta chain was captured in a study of T cell responses to AZD1222 COVID-19 vaccine. Study-wide context: Combined were second doses at about 4 or about 12 weeks. Findings of the study overall: Every sample of the repertoires postdated the peak T cell response.

The CDR3 consists of 15 residues. V dropped 4 bases and J dropped 7 bases, with 15 bases sitting between them. Per germline, CDR1 SGDLS and CDR2 YYNGEE. The assay was immunoSEQ multiplex PCR, and TCRdb's table has in-frame clones only and misses some. Counted here are tens of thousands of clones, roughly 84% occurring once; the ten biggest clones make up about 13%. A word on this clone: As yet, its antigen is unknown.

This TCR derives from an adult in good health. V and J are TRBV9 and TRBJ1-6; D possibly corresponds to TRBD1 (6 bases). The input for sequencing was peripheral blood, taken on day 0 of AZD1222 vaccination. The CDR3 bases are TGTGCCAGCAGCCCAAGTGGGGGGCGGAATTCACCCCTCCACTTT. Protein sequence: CASSPSGGRNSPLHF.